These T cell receptor beta chains were read from a single sample in a study of cytomegalovirus exposure and HLA in healthy donors. Sequenced by immunoSEQ multiplex PCR; TCRdb stores in-frame clones only, minus some. The sample consists of approximately 170,000 clones, more than 65% of them appearing once. Sequences were obtained from PBMCs. These receptor sequences come from a man aged 45-65 years in good health and CMV-seropositive. CDR3s include the opening cysteine and the closing phenylalanine or tryptophan. A D gene is named only where the DNA matches it firmly. The size of a clone is reported for some rows only, either as once, few or many, or as a class for expanded clones.

CDR3aa | CDR3nt | abundance | j_gene | d_gene | v_gene
CASSAQGTEAFF | TGCGCCAGCAGCGCACAGGGGACTGAAGCTTTCTTT | once | TRBJ1-1 | TRBD1 | TRBV5-1
CASSLGASGGPGETQYF | TGCGCCAGCAGCTTGGGGGCTAGCGGGGGGCCGGGGGAGACCCAGTACTTC | - | TRBJ2-5 | TRBD2 | TRBV5-1
CASSELAGGPGEQYF | TGCGCCAGCAGTGAGCTAGCGGGAGGGCCCGGAGAGCAGTACTTC | - | TRBJ2-7 | TRBD2 | TRBV10-2
CASSPPRTRGELFF | TGTGCCAGCAGCCCCCCCCGGACTCGCGGGGAGCTGTTTTTT | few | TRBJ2-2 | - | TRBV12-1
CASSPPQGRSGNTIYF | TGTGCCAGCTCACCGCCACAGGGTCGCTCTGGAAACACCATATATTTT | - | TRBJ1-3 | - | TRBV18
CASRLGQGEQYF | TGTGCCAGCAGACTCGGACAGGGCGAGCAGTACTTC | - | TRBJ2-7 | TRBD1 | TRBV28
CAWSVNLRSDTQYF | TGTGCCTGGAGTGTAAACCTCCGGTCAGATACGCAGTATTTT | - | TRBJ2-3 | - | TRBV30
CASSQGELAGGRTDTQYF | TGTGCCAGCAGCCAAGGAGAGCTAGCGGGAGGGCGGACAGATACGCAGTATTTT | - | TRBJ2-3 | TRBD2 | TRBV4-2
CASRGGTSEEHTQYF | TGTGCCAGCAGGGGCGGCACTAGCGAGGAACATACGCAGTATTTT | - | TRBJ2-3 | TRBD2 | TRBV28
CATSRVSTGLGNTIYF | TGTGCCACCAGCAGGGTCAGCACAGGGCTTGGAAACACCATATATTTT | - | TRBJ1-3 | - | TRBV15
CAWRSAGVVYGGHNEQFF | TGTGCCTGGAGGTCTGCGGGAGTGGTTTATGGGGGGCACAATGAGCAGTTCTTC | - | TRBJ2-1 | - | TRBV30
CAWTRAPGAYEQYF | TGTGCCTGGACTAGAGCACCCGGGGCCTACGAGCAGTACTTC | - | TRBJ2-7 | - | TRBV30
CASSLLGGNTGELFF | TGTGCCAGTTCCCTCCTGGGGGGGAACACCGGGGAGCTGTTTTTT | - | TRBJ2-2 | - | TRBV19
CASTSNRGATDTQYF | TGTGCCAGCACCTCCAACAGGGGGGCCACAGATACGCAGTATTTT | - | TRBJ2-3 | TRBD1 | TRBV28
CAIPGQGNPGELFF | TGTGCCATACCGGGACAGGGTAATCCCGGGGAGCTGTTTTTT | - | TRBJ2-2 | TRBD1 | TRBV28
CASSFGGRLPYEQYF | TGTGCCAGCAGTTTCGGTGGTCGACTACCCTACGAGCAGTACTTC | - | TRBJ2-7 | - | TRBV28
CASSFAGTMNTEAFF | TGTGCCAGCAGTTTCGCAGGGACAATGAACACTGAAGCTTTCTTT | few | TRBJ1-1 | - | TRBV27
CSVEDWQGKGETQYF | TGCAGCGTTGAAGACTGGCAGGGTAAGGGAGAGACCCAGTACTTC | - | TRBJ2-5 | - | TRBV29-1
CSAKDTYTQYF | TGCAGTGCTAAGGACACCTATACGCAGTATTTT | - | TRBJ2-3 | - | TRBV20-1
CASSSLTDRRLVNTEAFF | TGCGCCAGCAGCTCCCTGACGGACAGGCGTCTCGTGAACACTGAAGCTTTCTTT | - | TRBJ1-1 | TRBD1 | TRBV5-1
CASSPGEGPTNTGELFF | TGTGCTAGCAGCCCCGGGGAGGGTCCGACGAACACCGGGGAGCTGTTTTTT | - | TRBJ2-2 | TRBD2 | TRBV7-7
CASSSLLGLPATQYF | TGTGCCAGCAGCTCTCTCCTGGGACTACCGGCCACCCAGTACTTC | - | TRBJ2-5 | TRBD2 | TRBV27
CASSLDGNRGADTQYF | TGTGCCAGCAGCTTAGACGGTAACAGGGGAGCAGATACGCAGTATTTT | - | TRBJ2-3 | TRBD1 | TRBV11-3
CAWTAGVLKFEQFF | TGTGCCTGGACAGCGGGGGTCTTGAAATTTGAGCAGTTCTTC | - | TRBJ2-1 | TRBD2 | TRBV30